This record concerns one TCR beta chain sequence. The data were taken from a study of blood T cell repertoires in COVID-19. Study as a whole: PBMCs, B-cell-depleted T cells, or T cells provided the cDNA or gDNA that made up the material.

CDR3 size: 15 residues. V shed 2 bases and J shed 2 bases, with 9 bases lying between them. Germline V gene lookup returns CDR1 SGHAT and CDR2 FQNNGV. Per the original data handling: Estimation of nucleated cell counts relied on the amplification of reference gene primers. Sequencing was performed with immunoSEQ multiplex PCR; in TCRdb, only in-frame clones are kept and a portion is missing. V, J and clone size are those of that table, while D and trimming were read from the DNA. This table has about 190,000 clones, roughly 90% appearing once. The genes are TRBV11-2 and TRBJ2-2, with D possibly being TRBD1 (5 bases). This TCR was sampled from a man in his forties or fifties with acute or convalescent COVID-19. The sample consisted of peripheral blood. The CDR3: CASSLWQGNTGELFF. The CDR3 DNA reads TGTGCCAGCAGCTTATGGCAGGGAAACACCGGGGAGCTGTTTTTT. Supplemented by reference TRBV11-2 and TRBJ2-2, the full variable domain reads EAGVAQSPRYKIIEKRQSVAFWCNPISGHATLYWYQQILGQGPKLLIQFQNNGVVDDSQLPKDRFSAERLKGVDSTLKIQPAKLEDSAVYLCASSLWQGNTGELFFGEGSRLTVL.